The rows below give T cell receptor beta chains drawn from one sample of a study of T-cell reconstitution after alpha-beta-depleted transplantation in children. TCRdb used MiXCR to reprocess the PCR reads, holding one entry per CDR3 protein. The sample comprises 600,000 to 800,000 distinct CDR3 sequences, around 14% of which are singletons, and roughly 0.77% rests with the top ten. Sequences were derived from PBMCs, sampled before TCRalphabeta/CD19-depleted stem cell transplant. The origin of the receptors is a girl aged 2 to 10 with congenital amegakaryocytic thrombocytopenia, due to receive a stem cell transplant. The CDR3 runs from the conserved cysteine through the conserved F or W. The D gene is left open where the match is weak. The size field is filled for only some rows; it gives once, few, many or a size class.

d_call: -; clone_size: -; v_call: TRBV27; j_call: TRBJ2-7; cdr3_aa: CASSYAATDYYEQYF; cdr3_nt: TGTGCCAGCAGCTACGCCGCCACAGATTACTACGAGCAGTACTTC
d_call: -; clone_size: many; v_call: TRBV6-5; j_call: TRBJ1-5; cdr3_aa: CASSWIGVNQPQHF; cdr3_nt: TGTGCCAGCAGTTGGATAGGGGTCAATCAGCCCCAGCATTTT
d_call: -; clone_size: -; v_call: TRBV18; j_call: TRBJ1-3; cdr3_aa: CASSRISADSGNTIYF; cdr3_nt: TGTGCCAGCTCACGGATATCGGCAGACTCTGGAAACACCATATATTTT
d_call: -; clone_size: few; v_call: TRBV2; j_call: TRBJ1-6; cdr3_aa: CARRDDLNSPLHF; cdr3_nt: TGTGCCAGAAGGGACGATCTCAATTCACCCCTCCACTTT
d_call: -; clone_size: few; v_call: TRBV4-1; j_call: TRBJ2-3; cdr3_aa: CASSPRQNSDTQYF; cdr3_nt: TGCGCCAGCAGCCCCCGACAGAACTCAGATACGCAGTATTTT
d_call: TRBD2; clone_size: many; v_call: TRBV20-1; j_call: TRBJ2-5; cdr3_aa: CSARDQAGGPQETQYF; cdr3_nt: TGCAGTGCTAGAGATCAAGCGGGAGGGCCACAAGAGACCCAGTACTTC
d_call: TRBD1; clone_size: -; v_call: TRBV15; j_call: TRBJ1-1; cdr3_aa: CATSRDRAGGLYTEAFF; cdr3_nt: TGTGCCACCAGCAGAGATAGGGCAGGGGGCCTATACACTGAAGCTTTCTTT
d_call: -; clone_size: many; v_call: TRBV7-3; j_call: TRBJ1-5; cdr3_aa: CASSSDRPNQPQHF; cdr3_nt: TGTGCCAGCAGCTCAGATCGTCCTAATCAGCCCCAGCATTTT
d_call: -; clone_size: -; v_call: TRBV18; j_call: TRBJ1-1; cdr3_aa: CASSRSANTEAFF; cdr3_nt: TGTGCCAGCTCAAGATCGGCGAACACTGAAGCTTTCTTT
d_call: TRBD2; clone_size: -; v_call: TRBV10-3; j_call: TRBJ2-5; cdr3_aa: CATCEPGGGQETQYF; cdr3_nt: TGTGCCACCTGTGAGCCGGGCGGGGGGCAAGAGACCCAGTACTTC